The rows below give T cell receptor beta chains drawn from one sample of a study of shared clonotypes between healthy human individuals. Profiling relied on immunoSEQ multiplex PCR, and the TCRdb table lists in-frame clones only, not all of them. The sample lists some 2.1 million clones; just under 95% were seen once. Sequencing was carried out using naive CD8+ T cells from PBMCs. Receptor source: a man between 18 and 35 years old in good health. Some clones in this sample may be carry-over from other donors' samples. The CDR3 runs from the conserved cysteine through the conserved F or W. D genes are given only for firm matches. Rows may omit the clone size; those that give it use once, few, many or a size class.

>-|-|TRBJ2-1|TRBV5-4
TGTGCCAGCAGCTTTGACAGGGAGGGATACAATGAGCAGTTCTTC
CASSFDREGYNEQFF
>-|-|TRBJ2-7|TRBV6-5
TGTGCCAGCAGTAAAAATCCAGGGTACTACGAGCAGTACTTC
CASSKNPGYYEQYF
>-|TRBD1|TRBJ2-5|TRBV30
TGTGCCTGGAGTCCCGGGACAGGGGAAGAGACCCAGTACTTC
CAWSPGTGEETQYF
>few|-|TRBJ1-5|TRBV7-9
TGTGCCAGCAGCTTAGCAGGGACCAATCAGCCCCAGCATTTT
CASSLAGTNQPQHF
>-|-|TRBJ2-3|TRBV19
TGTGCCAGTAGTCCACTAGAAATAGATACGCAGTATTTT
CASSPLEIDTQYF
>-|TRBD2|TRBJ2-2|TRBV11-2
TGTGCCAGCAGCTCCCGTCGGGGGGGACTGCAGGCCGGGGAGCTGTTTTTT
CASSSRRGGLQAGELFF
>-|-|TRBJ2-7|TRBV7-9
TGTGCCAGCAGCTTAGCAGGGGGTGGGAACGAGCAGTACTTC
CASSLAGGGNEQYF
>-|-|TRBJ2-3|TRBV19
TGTGCCAGTAGTATTCTAGCGATCCCAGATACGCAGTATTTT
CASSILAIPDTQYF
>-|TRBD2|TRBJ2-3|TRBV27
TGTGCCAGCACCAACCTTCGGGGTAGCGGGGTGGTGGATACGCAGTATTTT
CASTNLRGSGVVDTQYF
>-|TRBD2|TRBJ2-7|TRBV28
TGTGCCAGCAGTTTGACTAGCGATACTAAATACGAGCAGTACTTC
CASSLTSDTKYEQYF
>-|-|TRBJ2-7|TRBV9
TGTGCCAGCAGCGGAGGAGGGAAATTAACTAACGAGCAGTACTTC
CASSGGGKLTNEQYF
>-|-|TRBJ2-1|TRBV11-1
TGTGCCAGCAGCCCACCGGAAGGAACGTATTACAATGAGCAGTTCTTC
CASSPPEGTYYNEQFF
>-|-|TRBJ1-3|TRBV4-1
TGCGCCAGCAGCCAGAGCGGAAACACCATATATTTT
CASSQSGNTIYF
>-|-|TRBJ1-1|TRBV11-2
TGTGCCAGCAGCCCAGGGACGGCACTGAACACTGAAGCTTTCTTT
CASSPGTALNTEAFF
>-|-|TRBJ2-3|TRBV7-6
TGTGCCAGCAGCTTAGCGGGGGGAGTTGGTTATTTT
CASSLAGGVGYF
>-|-|TRBJ2-3|TRBV28
TGTGCCAGCTGGGACCTCAACCCCACAGATACGCAGTATTTT
CASWDLNPTDTQYF
>-|TRBD2|TRBJ2-5|TRBV4-1
TGCGCCAGCAGCCAACTAGCGGGAGCTTTAGAGACCCAGTACTTC
CASSQLAGALETQYF
>-|-|TRBJ1-3|TRBV10-2
TGCGCCAGCAGTGAGACGCGGGATACTGGAAACACCATATATTTT
CASSETRDTGNTIYF
>-|-|TRBJ2-2|TRBV27
TGTGCCAGCACCGGGAGAGGGACCGGGGAGCTGTTTTTT
CASTGRGTGELFF
>-|-|TRBJ1-1|TRBV28
TGTGCCAGCAAAAAGGATGCACCTGAAGCTTTCTTT
CASKKDAPEAFF
>-|-|TRBJ1-3|TRBV9
TGTGCCAGCAGCGTAGAAGGCTCCCTCTCTGGAAACACCATATATTTT
CASSVEGSLSGNTIYF
>-|TRBD1|TRBJ1-2|TRBV14
TGTGCCAGCAGCCAAGATCGCGGGACAGCGGCTTTAAATGGCTACACCTTC
CASSQDRGTAALNGYTF
>-|TRBD1|TRBJ2-7|TRBV5-1
TGCGCCAGCAGCTTGGCAAGGCGGGGACAGGGGGCTGGCGAGCAGTACTTC
CASSLARRGQGAGEQYF
>few|-|TRBJ1-5|TRBV6-5
TGTGCCAGCAGTTACGGCCCAGGGAGCAATCAGCCCCAGCATTTT
CASSYGPGSNQPQHF
>-|TRBD1|TRBJ1-1|TRBV6-1
TGTGCAGTTTCCCATCTGGACAGGGCTACTGAAGCTTTCTTT
CAVSHLDRATEAFF
>-|-|TRBJ1-1|TRBV7-9
TGTGCCAGCAGCCCGCGGACAGAATTGAACACTGAAGCTTTCTTT
CASSPRTELNTEAFF
>-|-|TRBJ1-1|TRBV27
TGTGCCAGCAGTTTTGGTGTGGGGAACACTGAAGCTTTCTTT
CASSFGVGNTEAFF
>-|-|TRBJ1-1|TRBV10-3
TGTGCCATCAGTGTACATGGACAGTTAGACACTGAAGCTTTCTTT
CAISVHGQLDTEAFF
>-|-|TRBJ1-5|TRBV5-8
TGTGCCAGCAGCTTGGCGGGCTCCATTCGGGTCAATCAGCCCCAGCATTTT
CASSLAGSIRVNQPQHF
>-|-|TRBJ1-1|TRBV28
TGTGCCAGCAGTTTTGGTTGGGACACTGAAGCTTTCTTT
CASSFGWDTEAFF
>once|-|TRBJ2-1|TRBV11-2
TGTGCCAGCAGCTTAGATGGGGGCAACCCCAAGAATGAGCAGTTCTTC
CASSLDGGNPKNEQFF
>once|TRBD2|TRBJ2-1|TRBV9
TGTGCCAGCAGCGTAGAGGATAGCGGGGTGAGTGAGCAGTTCTTC
CASSVEDSGVSEQFF
>once|-|TRBJ2-7|TRBV27
TGTGCCAGCAGTTCTCTCCTGGGTGAGCAGTACTTC
CASSSLLGEQYF
>-|-|TRBJ1-5|TRBV6-1
TGTGCCAGCAGTGAAGCTCGCCGTAGCAATCAGCCCCAGCATTTT
CASSEARRSNQPQHF
>-|-|TRBJ2-7|TRBV19
TGTGCCAGTAGCAGGTCCCGTGACTACGAGCAGTACTTC
CASSRSRDYEQYF
>-|TRBD2|TRBJ2-7|TRBV6-5
TGTGCCAGCAGTCCTCTTGGGACGGGGGGCTACGAGCAGTACTTC
CASSPLGTGGYEQYF
>-|-|TRBJ2-2|TRBV14
TGTGCCAGCATGCGGGCAGGATATACCGGGGAGCTGTTTTTT
CASMRAGYTGELFF
>once|TRBD1|TRBJ1-1|TRBV7-9
TGTGCCAGCAGCTTTGGGGGGAGGGACAGCTTGAACACTGAAGCTTTCTTT
CASSFGGRDSLNTEAFF
>-|-|TRBJ2-3|TRBV15
TGTGCCACCAGCAGGACTCAACTCACAGATACGCAGTATTTT
CATSRTQLTDTQYF
>few|-|TRBJ2-2|TRBV7-9
TGTGCCAGCAGCTTACGAGGGACGCCGGCGGCCGGGGAGCTGTTTTTT
CASSLRGTPAAGELFF
>-|TRBD2|TRBJ2-3|TRBV2
TGTGCCAGCTTTTTGGCGGGGGGAAGCACAGATACGCAGTATTTT
CASFLAGGSTDTQYF
>-|TRBD1|TRBJ2-1|TRBV25-1
TGTGCCAGCAGCTACAGGGGCGTCGAGCAGTTCTTC
CASSYRGVEQFF
>-|TRBD1|TRBJ1-2|TRBV18
TGTGCCAGCTCACCAGAGTTCCGGACAGGGAGCTATGGCTACACCTTC
CASSPEFRTGSYGYTF
>once|TRBD2|TRBJ2-7|TRBV7-9
TGTGCCAGCAGCCACCAGCTGTTATCGGGAGGTAGCAACGAGCAGTACTTC
CASSHQLLSGGSNEQYF
>-|TRBD1|TRBJ1-5|TRBV5-5
TGTGCCAGCAGCCCGAGTCGACAGGGGATCTTTAGCAATCAGCCCCAGCATTTT
CASSPSRQGIFSNQPQHF
>-|TRBD1|TRBJ1-2|TRBV7-6
TGTGCCAGCAGCCCCGGGACAGGGCCGGGGTATGGCTACACCTTC
CASSPGTGPGYGYTF
>-|TRBD2|TRBJ2-7|TRBV6-1
TGTGCCAGCAGTGACGGAGTCAGGGTGGCGGGAGGTCCCTACGAGCAGTACTTC
CASSDGVRVAGGPYEQYF
>-|TRBD1|TRBJ2-7|TRBV5-1
TGCGCCAGCAGTTCATCTAAGGGACAGGACTACGAGCAGTACTTC
CASSSSKGQDYEQYF
>-|-|TRBJ1-5|TRBV27
TGTGCCAGCAGTCCCTTGGGGTCGGCGCAGCCCCAGCATTTT
CASSPLGSAQPQHF